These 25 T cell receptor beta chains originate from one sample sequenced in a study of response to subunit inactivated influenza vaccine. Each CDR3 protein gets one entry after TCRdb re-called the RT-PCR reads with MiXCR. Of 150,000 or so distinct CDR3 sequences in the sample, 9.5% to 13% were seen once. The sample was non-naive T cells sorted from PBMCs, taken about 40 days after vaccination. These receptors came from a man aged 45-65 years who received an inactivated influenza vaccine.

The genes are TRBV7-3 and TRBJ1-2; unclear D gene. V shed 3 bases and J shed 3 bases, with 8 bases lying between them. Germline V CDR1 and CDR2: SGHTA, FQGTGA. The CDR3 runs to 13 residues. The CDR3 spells CASSFGSYYGYTF. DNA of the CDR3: TGTGCCAGCAGCTTTGGGTCCTACTATGGCTACACCTTC.

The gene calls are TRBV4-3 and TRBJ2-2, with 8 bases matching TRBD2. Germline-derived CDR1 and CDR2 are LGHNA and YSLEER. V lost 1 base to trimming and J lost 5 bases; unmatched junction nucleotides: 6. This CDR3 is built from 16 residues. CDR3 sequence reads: CASSQGVSGSTGELFF. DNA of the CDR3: TGCGCCAGCAGCCAAGGGGTGAGCGGGAGTACCGGGGAGCTGTTTTTT.

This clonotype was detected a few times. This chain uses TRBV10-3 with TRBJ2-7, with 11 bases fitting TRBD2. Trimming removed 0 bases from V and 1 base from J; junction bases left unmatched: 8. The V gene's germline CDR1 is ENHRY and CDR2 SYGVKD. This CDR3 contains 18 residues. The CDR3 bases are TGTGCCATCAGTGAGTCAGGGCTAGCGGGAGGTTCTTCCTACGAGCAGTACTTC. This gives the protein CAISESGLAGGSSYEQYF.

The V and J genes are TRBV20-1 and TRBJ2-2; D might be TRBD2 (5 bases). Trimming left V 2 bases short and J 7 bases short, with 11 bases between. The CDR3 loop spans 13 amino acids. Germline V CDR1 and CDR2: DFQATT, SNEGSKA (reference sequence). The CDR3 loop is CSARSTGSGELFF. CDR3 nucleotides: TGCAGTGCTAGAAGCACGGGAAGCGGGGAGCTGTTTTTT.

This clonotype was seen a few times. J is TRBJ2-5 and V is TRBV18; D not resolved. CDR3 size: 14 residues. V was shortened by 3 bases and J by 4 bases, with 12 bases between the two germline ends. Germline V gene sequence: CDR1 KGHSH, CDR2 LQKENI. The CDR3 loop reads CASSPTSVPETQYF. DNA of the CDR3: TGTGCCAGCTCACCTACCTCGGTTCCAGAGACCCAGTACTTC.

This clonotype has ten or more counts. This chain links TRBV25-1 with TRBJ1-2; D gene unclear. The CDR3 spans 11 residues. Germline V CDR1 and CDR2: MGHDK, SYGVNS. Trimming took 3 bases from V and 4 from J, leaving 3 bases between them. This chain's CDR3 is CASSDLYGYTF. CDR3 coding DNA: TGTGCCAGCAGTGACCTCTATGGCTACACCTTC.

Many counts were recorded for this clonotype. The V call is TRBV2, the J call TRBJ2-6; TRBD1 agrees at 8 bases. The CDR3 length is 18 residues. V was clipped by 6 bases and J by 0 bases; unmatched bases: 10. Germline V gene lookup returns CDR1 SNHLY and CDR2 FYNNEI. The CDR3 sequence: CASREPDRDPSGANVLTF. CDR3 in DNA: TGTGCCAGCAGGGAACCGGACAGGGACCCCTCTGGGGCCAACGTCCTGACTTTC.

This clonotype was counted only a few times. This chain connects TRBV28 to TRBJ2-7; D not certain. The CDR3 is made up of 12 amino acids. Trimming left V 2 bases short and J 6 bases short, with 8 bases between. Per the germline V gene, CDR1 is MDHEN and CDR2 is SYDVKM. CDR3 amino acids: CASSLRATEQYF. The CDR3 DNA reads TGTGCCAGCAGTTTACGAGCGACCGAGCAGTACTTC.

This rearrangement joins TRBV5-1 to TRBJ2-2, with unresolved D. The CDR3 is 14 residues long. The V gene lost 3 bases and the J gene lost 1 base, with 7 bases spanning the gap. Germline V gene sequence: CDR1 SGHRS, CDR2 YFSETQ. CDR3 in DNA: TGCGCCAGCAGCTCGGAAGGGAACACCGGGGAGCTGTTTTTT. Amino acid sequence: CASSSEGNTGELFF.

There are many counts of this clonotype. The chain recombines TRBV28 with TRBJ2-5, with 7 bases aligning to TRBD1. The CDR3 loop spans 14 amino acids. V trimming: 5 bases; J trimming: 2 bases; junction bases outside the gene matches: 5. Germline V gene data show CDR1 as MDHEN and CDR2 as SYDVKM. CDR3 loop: CASSGRTGQETQYF. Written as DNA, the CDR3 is TGTGCCAGCAGTGGAAGGACAGGACAAGAGACCCAGTACTTC.

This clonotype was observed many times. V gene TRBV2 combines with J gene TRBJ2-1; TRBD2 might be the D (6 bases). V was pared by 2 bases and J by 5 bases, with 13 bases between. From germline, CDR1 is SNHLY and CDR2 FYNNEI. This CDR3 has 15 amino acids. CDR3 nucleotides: TGTGCCAGCAGTGAAAGGGCGGGGAGAAACAATGAGCAGTTCTTC. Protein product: CASSERAGRNNEQFF.

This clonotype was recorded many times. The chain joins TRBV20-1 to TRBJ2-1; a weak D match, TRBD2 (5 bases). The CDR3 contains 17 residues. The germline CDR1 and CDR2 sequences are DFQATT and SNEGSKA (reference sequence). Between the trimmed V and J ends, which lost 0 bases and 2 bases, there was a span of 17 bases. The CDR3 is CSAREHWAGGTYNEQFF. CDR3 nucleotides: TGCAGTGCTAGAGAGCATTGGGCGGGTGGGACCTACAATGAGCAGTTCTTC.

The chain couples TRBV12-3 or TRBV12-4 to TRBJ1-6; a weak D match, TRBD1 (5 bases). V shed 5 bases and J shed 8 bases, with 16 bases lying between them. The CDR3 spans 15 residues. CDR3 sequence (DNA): TGTGCCAGCAGTGCCGCCGACAGTACATATTCACCCCTCCACTTT. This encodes CASSAADSTYSPLHF.

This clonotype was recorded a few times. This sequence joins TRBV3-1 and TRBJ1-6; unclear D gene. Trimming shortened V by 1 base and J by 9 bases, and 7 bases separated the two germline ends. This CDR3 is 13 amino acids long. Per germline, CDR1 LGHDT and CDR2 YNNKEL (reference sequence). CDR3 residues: CASSQARFSPLHF. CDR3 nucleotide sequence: TGTGCCAGCAGCCAAGCCAGGTTTTCACCCCTCCACTTT.

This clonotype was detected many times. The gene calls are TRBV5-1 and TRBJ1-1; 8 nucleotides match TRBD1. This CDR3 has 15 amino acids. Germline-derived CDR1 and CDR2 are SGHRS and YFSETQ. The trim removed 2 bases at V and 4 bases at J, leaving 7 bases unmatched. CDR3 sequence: CASSLTGTGPTEAFF. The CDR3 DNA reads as TGCGCCAGCAGCTTAACCGGGACAGGCCCCACTGAAGCTTTCTTT.

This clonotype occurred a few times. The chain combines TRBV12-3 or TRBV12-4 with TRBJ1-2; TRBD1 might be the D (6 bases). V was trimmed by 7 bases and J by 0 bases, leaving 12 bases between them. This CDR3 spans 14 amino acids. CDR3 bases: TGTGCCAGCACTACAGGGCTGGCTAACTATGGCTACACCTTC. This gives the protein CASTTGLANYGYTF.

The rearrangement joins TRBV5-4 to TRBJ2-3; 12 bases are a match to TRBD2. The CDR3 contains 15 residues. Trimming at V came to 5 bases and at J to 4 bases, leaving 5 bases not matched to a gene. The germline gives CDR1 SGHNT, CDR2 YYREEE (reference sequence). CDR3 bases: TGTGCCAGCAGGGCTAGCGGGGGGGCCTCAGATACGCAGTATTTT. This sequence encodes CASRASGGASDTQYF.

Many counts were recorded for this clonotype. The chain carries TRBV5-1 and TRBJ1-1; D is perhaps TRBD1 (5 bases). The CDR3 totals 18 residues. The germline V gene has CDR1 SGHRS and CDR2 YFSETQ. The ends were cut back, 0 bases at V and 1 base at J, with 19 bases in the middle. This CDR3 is CASSLGGRRGLANTEAFF. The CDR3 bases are TGCGCCAGCAGCTTGGGTGGGAGGAGGGGTCTCGCGAACACTGAAGCTTTCTTT.

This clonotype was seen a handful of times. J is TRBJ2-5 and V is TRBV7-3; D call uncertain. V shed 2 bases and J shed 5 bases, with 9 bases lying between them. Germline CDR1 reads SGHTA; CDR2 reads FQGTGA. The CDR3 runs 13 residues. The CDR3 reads CASSLGVSETQYF. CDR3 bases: TGTGCCAGCAGCTTAGGTGTAAGCGAGACCCAGTACTTC.

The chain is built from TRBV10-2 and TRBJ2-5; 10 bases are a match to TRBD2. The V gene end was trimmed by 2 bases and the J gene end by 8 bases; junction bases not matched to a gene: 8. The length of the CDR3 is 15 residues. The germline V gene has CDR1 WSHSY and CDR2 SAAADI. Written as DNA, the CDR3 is TGCGCCAGCAGTGAGACGGCTAGCGGGGGACCAACCCAGTACTTC. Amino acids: CASSETASGGPTQYF.

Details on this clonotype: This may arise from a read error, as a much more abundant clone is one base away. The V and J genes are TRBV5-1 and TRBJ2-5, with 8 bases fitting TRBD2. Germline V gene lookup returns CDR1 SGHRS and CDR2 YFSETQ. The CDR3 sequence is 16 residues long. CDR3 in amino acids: CSSSLASGGAAETQYF. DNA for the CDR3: TGCTCCAGCAGCTTGGCTTCGGGGGGGGCCGCAGAGACCCAGTACTTC.

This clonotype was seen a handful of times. In DNA, the CDR3 is TGTGCCAGCAGTGTCCAGCGGGGGGGCATGGGGGAGCTGTTTTTT. As protein: CASSVQRGGMGELFF. This chain links TRBV27 with TRBJ2-2; 10 bases are shared with TRBD2. The CDR3 extends over 15 amino acids. Germline trimming cut 5 bases from V and 8 bases from J; bases unmatched to any gene: 8. Germline CDR1 reads MNHEY; CDR2 reads SMNVEV (reference sequence).

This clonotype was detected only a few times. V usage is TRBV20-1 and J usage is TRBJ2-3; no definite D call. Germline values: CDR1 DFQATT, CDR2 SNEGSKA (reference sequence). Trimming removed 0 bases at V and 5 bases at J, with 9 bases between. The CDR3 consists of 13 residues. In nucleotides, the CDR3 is TGCAGTGCTAGAGAGCCACTTATAGATACGCAGTATTTT. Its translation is CSAREPLIDTQYF.

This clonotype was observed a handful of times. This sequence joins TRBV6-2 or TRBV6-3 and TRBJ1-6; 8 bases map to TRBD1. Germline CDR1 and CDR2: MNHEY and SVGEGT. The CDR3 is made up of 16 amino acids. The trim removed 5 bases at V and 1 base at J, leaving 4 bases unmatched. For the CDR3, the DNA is TGTGCCAGCAGTCGAGGACAGGGATCCTATAATTCACCCCTCCACTTT. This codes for CASSRGQGSYNSPLHF.

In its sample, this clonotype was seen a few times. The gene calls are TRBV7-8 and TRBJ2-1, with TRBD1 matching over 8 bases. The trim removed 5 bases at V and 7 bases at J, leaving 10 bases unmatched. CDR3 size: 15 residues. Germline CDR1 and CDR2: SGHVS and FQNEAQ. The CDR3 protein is CASSIDRGGPNEQFF. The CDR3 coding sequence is TGTGCCAGCAGCATAGACAGGGGTGGACCTAATGAGCAGTTCTTC.